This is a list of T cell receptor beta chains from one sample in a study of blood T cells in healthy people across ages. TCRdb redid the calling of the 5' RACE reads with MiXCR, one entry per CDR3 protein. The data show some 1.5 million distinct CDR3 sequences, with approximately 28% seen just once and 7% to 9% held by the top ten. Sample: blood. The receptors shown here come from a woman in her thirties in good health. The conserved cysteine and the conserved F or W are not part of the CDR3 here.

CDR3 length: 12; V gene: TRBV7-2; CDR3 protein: PSSLGLTGLGYT
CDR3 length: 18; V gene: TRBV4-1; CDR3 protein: ASSSRPPGPTYSGANVLT
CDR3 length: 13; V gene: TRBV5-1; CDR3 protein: ASSLGAREASPLH
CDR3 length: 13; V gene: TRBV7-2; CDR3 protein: ASGGGGLSTDTQY
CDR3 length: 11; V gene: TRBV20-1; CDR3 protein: SAGDQGFTEAF
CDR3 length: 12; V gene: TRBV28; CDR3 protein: ASSPHAESYGYT
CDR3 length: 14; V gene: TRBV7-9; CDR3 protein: ASSSPGGRYYYEQY
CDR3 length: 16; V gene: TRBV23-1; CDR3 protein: ASSQFRRPKEAKNIQY
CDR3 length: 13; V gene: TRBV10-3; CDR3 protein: AISERDPRTDTQY
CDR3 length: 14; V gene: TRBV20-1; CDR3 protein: SAPLKNRPTYNEQF
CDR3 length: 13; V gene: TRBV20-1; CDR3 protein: SAGPSGRNTYEQY
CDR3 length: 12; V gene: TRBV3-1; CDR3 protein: ASSLSPAAYEQY
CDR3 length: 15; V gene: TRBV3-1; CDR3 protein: ASSQGLPTGPGQPQH
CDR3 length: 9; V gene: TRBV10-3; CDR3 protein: AISNLSWQY
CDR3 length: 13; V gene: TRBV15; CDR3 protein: ATNRDRGSQEAQY
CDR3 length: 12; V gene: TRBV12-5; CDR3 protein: ASGFGADTGELF
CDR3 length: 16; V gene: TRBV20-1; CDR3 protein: SARDAASGRAGANVLT
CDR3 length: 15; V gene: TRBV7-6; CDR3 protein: ASNQQAGSTNTGELF
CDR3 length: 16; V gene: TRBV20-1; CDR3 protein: SASAPTGLAGEYNEQF
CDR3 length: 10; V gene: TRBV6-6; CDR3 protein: ASSYRGNEQY
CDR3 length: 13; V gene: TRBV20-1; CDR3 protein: SAKKTALEFYGYT
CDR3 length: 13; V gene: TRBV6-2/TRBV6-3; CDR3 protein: ASRTSGGGTGELF
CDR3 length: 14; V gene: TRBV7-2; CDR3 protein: ASSFYRGRGPNEQY
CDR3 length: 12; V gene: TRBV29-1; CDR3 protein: SARGATGVGEQF
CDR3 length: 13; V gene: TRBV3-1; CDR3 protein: ASSQERWGHYEQY
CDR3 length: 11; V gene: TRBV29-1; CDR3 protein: SVGGTGPETQY
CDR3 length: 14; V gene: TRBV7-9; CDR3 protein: ASVRGGSGSTDAQY
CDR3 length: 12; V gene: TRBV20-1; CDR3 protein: SAPPAGVYNEQF
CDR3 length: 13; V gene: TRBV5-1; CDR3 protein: ASSPYPGEYNEQF
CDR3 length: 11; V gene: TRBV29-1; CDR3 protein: SVGGRYTDTQY
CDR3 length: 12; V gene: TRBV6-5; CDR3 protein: ASTRQGKGHEQY
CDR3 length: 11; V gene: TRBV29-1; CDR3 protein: SADRTSQGRAF
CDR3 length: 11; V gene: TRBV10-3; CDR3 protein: AISRSPNNGQF
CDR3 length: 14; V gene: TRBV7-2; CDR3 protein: ASSPGVGQGGYGYT
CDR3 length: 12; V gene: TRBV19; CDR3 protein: ASSAYPGVAEQY
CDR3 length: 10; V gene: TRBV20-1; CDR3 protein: SVITTTDTQY
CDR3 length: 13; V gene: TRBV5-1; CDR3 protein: ASSLKGDPIYEQY
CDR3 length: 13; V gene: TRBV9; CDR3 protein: ASSTSTGRKETQY
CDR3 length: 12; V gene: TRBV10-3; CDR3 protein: ATALGEHSNEQF
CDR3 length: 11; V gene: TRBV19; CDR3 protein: ASSSGSWNEQF
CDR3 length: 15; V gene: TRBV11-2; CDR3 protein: ASSFIAGTGGTDTQY
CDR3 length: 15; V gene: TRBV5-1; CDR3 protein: ASSLFVGGYCDNEQF
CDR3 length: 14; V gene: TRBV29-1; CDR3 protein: SAHPLDRVGYNEQF
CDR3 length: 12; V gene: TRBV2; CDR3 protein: ASSSGRLAYEQY
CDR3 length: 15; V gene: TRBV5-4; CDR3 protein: ASRSGTSGSGANEQF
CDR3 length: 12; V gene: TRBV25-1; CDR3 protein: ASSARDRDETQY
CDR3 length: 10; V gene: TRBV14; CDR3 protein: ASSQQFYEQF
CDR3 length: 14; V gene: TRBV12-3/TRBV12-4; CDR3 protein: ASSSSGGPGYNEQF
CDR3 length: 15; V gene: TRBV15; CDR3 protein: ATSRAATGTGSYEQY
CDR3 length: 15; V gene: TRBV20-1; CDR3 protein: SASGGGSTTANYGHT
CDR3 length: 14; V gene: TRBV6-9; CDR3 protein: ASSYRGRSHTYEQY
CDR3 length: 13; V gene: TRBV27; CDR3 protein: ASSLSSFPHYEQY
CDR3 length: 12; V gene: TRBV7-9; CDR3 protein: THWGVNSNQPQH
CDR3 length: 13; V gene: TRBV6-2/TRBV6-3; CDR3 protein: ASSSRTSGSNEQY